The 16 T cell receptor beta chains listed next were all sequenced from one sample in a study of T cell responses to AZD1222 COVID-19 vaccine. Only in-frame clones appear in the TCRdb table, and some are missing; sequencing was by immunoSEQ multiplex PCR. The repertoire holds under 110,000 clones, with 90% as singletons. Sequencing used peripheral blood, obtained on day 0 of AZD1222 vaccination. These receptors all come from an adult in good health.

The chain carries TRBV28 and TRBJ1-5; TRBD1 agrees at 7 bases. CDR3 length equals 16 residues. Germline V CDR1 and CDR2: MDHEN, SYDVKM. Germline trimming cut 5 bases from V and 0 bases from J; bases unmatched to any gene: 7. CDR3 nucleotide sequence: TGTGCCAGCAGTCTTCGGACAGGTGATAGCAATCAGCCCCAGCATTTT. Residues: CASSLRTGDSNQPQHF.

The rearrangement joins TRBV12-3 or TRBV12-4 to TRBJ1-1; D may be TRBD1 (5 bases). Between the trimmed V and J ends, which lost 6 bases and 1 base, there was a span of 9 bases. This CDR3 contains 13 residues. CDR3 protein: CASRKGPNTEAFF. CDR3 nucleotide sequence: TGTGCCAGCAGGAAGGGACCGAACACTGAAGCTTTCTTT.

The CDR3 bases are TGTGCCAGCAGCTCCGTTTCCCTCCCGGGACACCGAGCGAACACTGAAGCTTTCTTT. This gives the protein CASSSVSLPGHRANTEAFF. The chain carries TRBV7-6 and TRBJ1-1, with D tentatively TRBD1 (6 bases). The CDR3 is 19 amino acids. Germline CDR1 reads SGHVS; CDR2 reads FNYEAQ. Trimming took 4 bases from V and 1 from J, leaving 25 bases between them. Full variable domain (missing parts from reference TRBV7-6 and TRBJ1-1): GAGVSQSPRYKVTKRGQDVALRCDPISGHVSLYWYRQALGQGPEFLTYFNYEAQQDKSGLPNDRFSAERPEGSISTLTIQRTEQRDSAMYRCASSSVSLPGHRANTEAFFGQGTRLTVV.

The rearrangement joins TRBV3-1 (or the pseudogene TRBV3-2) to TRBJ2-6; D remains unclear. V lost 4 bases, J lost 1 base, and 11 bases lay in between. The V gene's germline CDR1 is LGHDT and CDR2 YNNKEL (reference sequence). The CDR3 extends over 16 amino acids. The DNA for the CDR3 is TGTGCCAGCAGCCCCATTCAAACGTCTGGGGCCAACGTCCTGACTTTC. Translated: CASSPIQTSGANVLTF.

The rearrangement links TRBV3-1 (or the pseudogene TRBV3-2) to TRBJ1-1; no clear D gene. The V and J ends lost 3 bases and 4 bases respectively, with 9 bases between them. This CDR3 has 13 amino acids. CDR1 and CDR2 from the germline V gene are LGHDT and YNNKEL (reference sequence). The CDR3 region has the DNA TGTGCCAGCAGCCAGAACTTGGGCACTGAAGCTTTCTTT. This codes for CASSQNLGTEAFF.

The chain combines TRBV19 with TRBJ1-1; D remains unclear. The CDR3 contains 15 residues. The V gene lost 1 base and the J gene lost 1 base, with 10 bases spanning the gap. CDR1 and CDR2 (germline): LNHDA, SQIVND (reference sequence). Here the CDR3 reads CASSIVGQSNTEAFF. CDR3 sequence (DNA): TGTGCCAGTAGTATAGTGGGTCAGTCGAACACTGAAGCTTTCTTT.

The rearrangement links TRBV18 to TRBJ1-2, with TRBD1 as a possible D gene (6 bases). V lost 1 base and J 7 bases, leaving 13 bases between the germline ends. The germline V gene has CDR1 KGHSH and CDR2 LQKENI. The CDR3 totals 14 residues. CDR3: CASSPQAGAGGYTF. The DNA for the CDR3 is TGTGCCAGCTCACCACAAGCAGGGGCAGGTGGCTACACCTTC.

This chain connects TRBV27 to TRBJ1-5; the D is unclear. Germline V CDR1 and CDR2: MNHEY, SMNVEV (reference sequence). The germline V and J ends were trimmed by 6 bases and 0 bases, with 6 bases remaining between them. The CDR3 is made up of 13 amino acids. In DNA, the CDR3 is TGTGCCAGCAGCCGGAATAGCAATCAGCCCCAGCATTTT. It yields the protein CASSRNSNQPQHF.

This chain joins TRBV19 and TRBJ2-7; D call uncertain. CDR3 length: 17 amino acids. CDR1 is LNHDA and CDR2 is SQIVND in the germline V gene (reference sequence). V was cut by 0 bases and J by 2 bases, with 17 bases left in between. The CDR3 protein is CASSIDLLAGVPYEQYF. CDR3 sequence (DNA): TGTGCCAGTAGTATAGATCTATTGGCAGGTGTTCCCTACGAGCAGTACTTC. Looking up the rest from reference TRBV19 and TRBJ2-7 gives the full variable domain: DGGITQSPKYLFRKEGQNVTLSCEQNLNHDAMYWYRQDPGQGLRLIYYSQIVNDFQKGDIAEGYSVSREKKESFPLTVTSAQKNPTAFYLCASSIDLLAGVPYEQYFGPGTRLTVT.

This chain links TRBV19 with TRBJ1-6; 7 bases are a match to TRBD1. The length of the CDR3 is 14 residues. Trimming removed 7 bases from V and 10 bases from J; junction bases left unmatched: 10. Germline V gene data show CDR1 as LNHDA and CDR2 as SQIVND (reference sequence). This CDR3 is CASNPWDRGSPLHF. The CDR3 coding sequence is TGTGCCAGTAACCCGTGGGACAGAGGCTCACCCCTCCACTTT.

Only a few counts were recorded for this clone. CDR3 nucleotides: TGTGCCAGCAGTCCCCCGCCGGCAGGGTATGGCTACACCTTC. This sequence encodes CASSPPPAGYGYTF. V and J are TRBV6-2 or TRBV6-3 and TRBJ1-2, with a tentative D call TRBD1 (5 bases). V was clipped by 5 bases and J by 5 bases, with 15 bases between them. The V gene's germline CDR1 is MNHEY and CDR2 SVGEGT. The CDR3 runs to 14 residues.

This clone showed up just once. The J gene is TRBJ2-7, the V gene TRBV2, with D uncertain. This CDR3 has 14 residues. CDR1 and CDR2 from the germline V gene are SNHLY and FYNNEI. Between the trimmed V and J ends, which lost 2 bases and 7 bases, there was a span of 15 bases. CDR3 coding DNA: TGTGCCAGCAGTGAAACTCGCCCATGGCAAGAGCAGTACTTC. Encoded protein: CASSETRPWQEQYF.

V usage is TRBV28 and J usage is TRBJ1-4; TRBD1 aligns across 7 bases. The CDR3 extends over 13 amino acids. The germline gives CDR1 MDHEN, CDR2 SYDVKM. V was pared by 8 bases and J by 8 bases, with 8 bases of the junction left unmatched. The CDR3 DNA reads TGTGCCAGCTCTCGGGCAGGGGGGGAAAAACTGTTTTTT. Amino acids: CASSRAGGEKLFF.

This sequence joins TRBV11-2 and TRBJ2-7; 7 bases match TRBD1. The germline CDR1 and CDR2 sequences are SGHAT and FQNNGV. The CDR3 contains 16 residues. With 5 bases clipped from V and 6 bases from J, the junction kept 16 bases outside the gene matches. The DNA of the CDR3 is TGTGCCAGCAGCCCCGCCCCCAGGGGGAGTTTCGGCGAGCAGTACTTC. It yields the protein CASSPAPRGSFGEQYF.

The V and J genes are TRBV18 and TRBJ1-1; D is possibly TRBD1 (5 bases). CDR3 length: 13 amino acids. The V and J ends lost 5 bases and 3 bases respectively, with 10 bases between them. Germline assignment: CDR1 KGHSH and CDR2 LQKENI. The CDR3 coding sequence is TGTGCCAGCTCAGCGACAGAGGACACTGAAGCTTTCTTT. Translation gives CASSATEDTEAFF.

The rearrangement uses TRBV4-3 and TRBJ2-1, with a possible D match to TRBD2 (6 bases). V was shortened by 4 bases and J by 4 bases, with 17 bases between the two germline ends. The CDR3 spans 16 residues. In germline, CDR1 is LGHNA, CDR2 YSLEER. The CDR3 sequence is CASSPRLSGLYNEQFF. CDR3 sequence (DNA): TGCGCCAGCAGCCCCCGTCTTAGCGGCCTTTACAATGAGCAGTTCTTC.